This TCR beta chain originates from a study of blood T cell repertoires in COVID-19 (dated by TCRdb to about 2020). For the wider study: Samples covering the acute and convalescent phases of COVID-19 were provided by collaborators in the United States, Italy and Spain. The prospective study material was composed of cDNA or gDNA derived from T cells, B-cell-depleted T cells, or PBMCs. The dataset comprised deeply sampled blood TCRbeta repertoires from subjects exposed to, actively infected with, or recovered from COVID-19. The repertoires were made available in a free public database intended to serve as a resource for research on the immune response to SARS-CoV-2. The samples were drawn from two sources: the first 160 participants of the ongoing ImmuneRACE study, and about 1,300 subjects contributed by 6 global collaborators. Nearly every sample came with metadata listing a de-identified subject ID, COVID-19 status, age in years and sex. Where available, HLA class I and class II types were obtained from metadata supplied by the sample provider rather than from assay-based typing.

Whole blood was collected in K2EDTA tubes by collaborating institutions according to the institutions' own protocols. Collaborator samples were shipped for TCRbeta analysis as frozen whole blood, isolated PBMCs, or DNA extracted from either sample type. As concerns this clone: Its cognate antigen has yet to be identified. No base-level quality is on record; no much larger clone is a single base apart.

The germline V gene (reference sequence) specifies SEHNR as CDR1 and FQNEAQ as CDR2. The CDR3 spans 14 residues, from the cysteine through the phenylalanine. Solely the CDR3 DNA is kept, with 42 bases framed from the first base. The V end gives up 2 bases and the J end 15 bases, leaving 12 bases in the junction not matched to a gene. Findings and caveats that apply to the study as a whole: Clinical and demographic metadata were provided uncurated, with the amount varying by source and participant.

TCRbeta CDR3 regions were amplified from genomic DNA by means of the immunoSEQ Assay, a bias-controlled multiplex PCR. Concerning the study's data processing: The number of nucleated cells in each sample was estimated by amplification of reference gene primers within the assay. Sequence reads were collapsed and filtered to measure the absolute abundance of every unique TCRbeta CDR3 rearrangement. For each sample, productive Simpson clonality was calculated as the square root of Simpson's diversity index across productive rearrangements. This is the immuneACCESS table as TCRdb keeps it, with only in-frame sequences that have V and J called. A part of the clones is gone; compared with another copy, unresolved V genes explain less than half, and the rest is unexplained. V, J and clone size are those of that table, while D and trimming were read from the DNA. Counted in this sample were roughly 410,000 clones; about 90% of them appeared once. 0.95% to 1.5% of the sample comes from the top ten.

This TCR came from a man in his forties with acute or convalescent COVID-19. The V and J segments used are TRBV7-9 and TRBJ2-1, with TRBD1 matching 8 junction bases. Source material: peripheral blood. The CDR3 is CASSLPTGGQLRFF. The nucleotide sequence is given as TGTGCCAGCAGCTTACCTACAGGGGGTCAGTTGCGGTTCTTC.